This T cell receptor beta chain was observed in a study of Ad26.COV2.S vaccination and SARS-CoV-2 variants. Study details: It was the COV1001 Ad26.COV2.S trial arm that included the donor. Intramuscularly, Ad26.COV2.S was given either once or twice, 56 days apart. General study points: Among vaccine recipients, spike-specific TCR breadth exceeded that of placebo recipients.

Concerning this clone: Its target is not known.

Stated treatment: 15 to 20 received Ad26.COV2.S at low or high dose, single or two shots; several received placebo; per-sample allocation not given. Day 63 following the first vaccine or placebo injection was when the samples were taken. Here immunoSEQ multiplex PCR was the method, and the copy in TCRdb shows in-frame clones only, minus some. The table records about 440,000 clones, around 85% of them present only once. CDR1 MDHEN and CDR2 SYDVKM come from the germline V gene. The CDR3 spans 15 residues. J gave up 7 bases and V 5 bases, and 13 bases lay outside the gene matches. The source is a person aged 18-60 years who received the Ad26.COV2.S COVID-19 vaccine or a placebo. The sequenced sample was peripheral blood, obtained in a trial of Ad26.COV2.S vaccine versus placebo. The chain uses TRBV28 and TRBJ2-7; 8 nucleotides line up with TRBD1. CDR3 nucleotides: TGTGCCAGCAGTCCCCCAAGCAGGGGGCTTGTGGAGCAGTACTTC. Residues: CASSPPSRGLVEQYF.